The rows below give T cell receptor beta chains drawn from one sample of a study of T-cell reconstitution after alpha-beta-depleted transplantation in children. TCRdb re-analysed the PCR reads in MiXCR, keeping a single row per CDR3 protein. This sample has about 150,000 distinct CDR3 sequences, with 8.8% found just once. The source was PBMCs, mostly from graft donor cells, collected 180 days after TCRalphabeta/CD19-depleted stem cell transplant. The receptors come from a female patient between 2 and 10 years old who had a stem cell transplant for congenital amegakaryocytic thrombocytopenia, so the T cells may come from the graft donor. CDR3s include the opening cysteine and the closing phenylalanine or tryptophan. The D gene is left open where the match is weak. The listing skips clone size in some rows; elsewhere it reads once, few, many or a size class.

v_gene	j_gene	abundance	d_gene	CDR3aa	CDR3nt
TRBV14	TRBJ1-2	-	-	CASSQDVAVEGYTF	TGTGCCAGCAGCCAAGATGTGGCAGTTGAAGGCTACACCTTC
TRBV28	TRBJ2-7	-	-	CASSFYQSIYEQYF	TGTGCCAGCAGTTTTTACCAGTCGATATACGAGCAGTACTTC
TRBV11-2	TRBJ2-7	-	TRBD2	CASKVAGGREQYF	TGTGCCAGCAAGGTGGCGGGGGGTCGGGAGCAGTACTTC
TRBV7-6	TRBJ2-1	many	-	CASSLVQGSYNEQFF	TGTGCCAGCAGCTTAGTTCAGGGGTCCTACAATGAGCAGTTCTTC
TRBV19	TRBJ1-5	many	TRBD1	CASRTQGASNQPQHF	TGTGCCAGTAGGACACAGGGGGCCAGCAATCAGCCCCAGCATTTT
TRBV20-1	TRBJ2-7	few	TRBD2	CSASSGSNEQYF	TGCAGTGCCAGTAGCGGGAGCAACGAGCAGTACTTC
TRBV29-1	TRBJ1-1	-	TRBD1	CSVEGDSSEVNTEAFF	TGCAGCGTTGAAGGGGACAGTTCGGAGGTGAACACTGAAGCTTTCTTT
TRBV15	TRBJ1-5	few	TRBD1	CATSRAGTENQPQHF	TGTGCCACCAGCAGAGCTGGGACAGAAAATCAGCCCCAGCATTTT
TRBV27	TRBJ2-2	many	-	CASSRDRMNTGELFF	TGTGCCAGCAGCCGCGACAGAATGAACACCGGGGAGCTGTTTTTT
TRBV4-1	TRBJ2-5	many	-	CASSQDLGTQYF	TGCGCCAGCAGCCAAGATCTGGGGACCCAGTACTTC
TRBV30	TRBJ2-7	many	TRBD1	CAWSTRDSRYF	TGTGCCTGGAGTACTCGGGACAGTAGGTACTTC
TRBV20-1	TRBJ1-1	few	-	CSARGGVRMNTEAFF	TGCAGTGCCCGGGGGGGGGTGCGGATGAACACTGAAGCTTTCTTT
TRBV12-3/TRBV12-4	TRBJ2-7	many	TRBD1	CASSPRGLGEQYF	TGTGCCAGCAGTCCTAGGGGGCTTGGGGAGCAGTACTTC
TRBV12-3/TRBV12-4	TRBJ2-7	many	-	CASRPTNTDYEQYF	TGTGCCAGCAGACCGACGAACACGGACTACGAGCAGTACTTC
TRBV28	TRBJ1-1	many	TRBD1	CASSLPGQANPEAFF	TGTGCCAGCAGTTTGCCGGGACAGGCCAACCCTGAAGCTTTCTTT
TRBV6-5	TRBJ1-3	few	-	CASSFQTGRSGNTIYF	TGTGCCAGCAGTTTCCAGACAGGTCGGAGTGGAAACACCATATATTTT
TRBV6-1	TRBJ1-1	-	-	CASSTSLVRGNTEAFF	TGTGCCAGCAGCACTTCATTGGTAAGGGGGAACACTGAAGCTTTCTTT
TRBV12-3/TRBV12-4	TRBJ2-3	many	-	CASSWVAAIDTQYF	TGTGCCAGCAGTTGGGTTGCGGCGATCGATACGCAGTATTTT
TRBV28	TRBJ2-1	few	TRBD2	CASSYPLAGEYNEQFF	TGTGCCAGCAGTTACCCACTAGCGGGAGAATACAATGAGCAGTTCTTC
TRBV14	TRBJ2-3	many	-	CASSQDIRHRAPDTQYF	TGTGCCAGCAGCCAAGATATCCGACATAGGGCCCCAGATACGCAGTATTTT
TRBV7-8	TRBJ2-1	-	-	CASSPLGGYNEQFF	TGTGCCAGCAGCCCCCTCGGGGGTTACAATGAGCAGTTCTTC
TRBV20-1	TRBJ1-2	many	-	CSARGTTNYGYTF	TGCAGTGCTAGAGGCACAACTAACTATGGCTACACCTTC
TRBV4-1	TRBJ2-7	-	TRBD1	CASSQLDRGWREQYF	TGCGCCAGCAGCCAACTGGACAGGGGGTGGAGGGAGCAGTACTTC
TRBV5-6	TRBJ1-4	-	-	CASSLAGSLGINEKLFF	TGTGCCAGCAGCTTGGCAGGGAGCCTCGGTATTAATGAAAAACTGTTTTTT
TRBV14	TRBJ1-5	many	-	CASSLQSNQPQHF	TGTGCCAGCAGCCTACAGAGCAATCAGCCCCAGCATTTT
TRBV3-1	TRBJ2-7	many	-	CASSPEASYEQYF	TGTGCCAGCAGCCCTGAGGCGTCCTACGAGCAGTACTTC
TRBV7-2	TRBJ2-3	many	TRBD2	CASSLVGEGGTDTQYF	TGTGCCAGCAGCTTAGTGGGGGAGGGTGGCACAGATACGCAGTATTTT
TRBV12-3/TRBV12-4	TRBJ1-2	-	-	CASRGDHFYGYTF	TGTGCCAGCAGGGGGGACCATTTCTATGGCTACACCTTC
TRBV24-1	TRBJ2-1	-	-	CATTEGWNSYNEQFF	TGTGCCACCACCGAGGGGTGGAACTCCTACAATGAGCAGTTCTTC
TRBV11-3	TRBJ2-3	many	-	CASSLGGRSGDTQYF	TGTGCCAGCAGCTTAGGTGGGAGGAGTGGAGATACGCAGTATTTT
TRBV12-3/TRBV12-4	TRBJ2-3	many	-	CASSRWLRDDRADTQYF	TGTGCCAGCAGCAGGTGGCTCAGGGACGACCGGGCAGATACGCAGTATTTT
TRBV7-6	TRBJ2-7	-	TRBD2	CASSLTPTSAVYEQYF	TGTGCCAGCAGCTTGACGCCGACTAGCGCGGTGTACGAGCAGTACTTC
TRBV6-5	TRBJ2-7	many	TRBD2	CASSYSGLAGAQQYF	TGTGCCAGCAGTTACTCGGGACTAGCGGGGGCTCAGCAGTACTTC
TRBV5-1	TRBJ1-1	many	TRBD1	CASSPGTGLTEAFF	TGCGCCAGCAGCCCGGGGACAGGGTTGACTGAAGCTTTCTTT
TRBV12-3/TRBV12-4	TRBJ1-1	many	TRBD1	CASSRTGGTEAFF	TGTGCCAGCTCCAGGACAGGGGGGACTGAAGCTTTCTTT
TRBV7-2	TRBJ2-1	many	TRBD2	CASSPSGSSYNEQFF	TGTGCCAGCAGCCCAAGCGGGAGCTCTTACAATGAGCAGTTCTTC
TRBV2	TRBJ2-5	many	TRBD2	CASRRGLQETQYF	TGTGCCAGCAGAAGGGGACTACAAGAGACCCAGTACTTC
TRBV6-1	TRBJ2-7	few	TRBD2	CASSKLAGSFYEQYF	TGTGCCAGCAGCAAACTAGCGGGAAGCTTCTACGAGCAGTACTTC